The source of this TCR beta chain is a study of identical twins (TCRdb year 2016). Regarding the study in general: TCR alpha and beta repertoires from monozygotic twins, unrelated adults of various ages and cord blood were deep-sequenced to test whether fetal clonotypes persist. To rule out contamination, replicate twin experiments were performed at different times with different library preparation protocols. The paper's findings and limits, for the study overall: Zero-insertion analyses could be partly confounded by invariant T cells such as MAIT and iNKT, although diverse VJ usage argued against such confounding for most clonotypes. In monozygotic twins, out-of-frame TCR alpha sharing was systematically underestimated by recombination models, although the models agreed with sharing between unrelated individuals. In beta out-of-frame sequences, excess twin sharing was weaker, because having fewer shared sequences lowered the signal-to-noise ratio. Because the same donors could not be followed over many years, conclusions were based on cross-sectional statistical analysis. Abundant cord blood beta clonotypes carried fewer insertions; young adult naive repertoires showed a weaker similar trend, while memory repertoires showed none. Compared with coincidental sharing between unrelated individuals, out-of-frame TCR alpha sequences shared between twins had an excess of sequences with low generation probability.

Receptors were amplified or captured by 5' RACE. This sample was sequenced with an Illumina HiSeq 2000. A universal primer binding site was introduced by template switching, and a unique molecular identifier was present in the final cDNA, enabling accurate counting of TCR cDNA molecules. Specific primers in the conserved constant-segment region were used to synthesize first-strand cDNA for the TCR alpha and beta chains. To control for contamination, each cDNA library was double barcoded with a SMART-Mk sample barcode plus Illumina barcodes. TruSeq adapter sequences, together with Illumina sample barcodes, were added in two successive PCR steps. The TCR alpha and beta cDNA libraries were sequenced on the Illumina HiSeq platform using custom primers. In the original analysis: Raw reads were processed with MiGEC to extract unique molecular identifiers, and MiXCR was used to determine CDR3 positions. For each individual, recombination models were inferred using an EM algorithm with the repgenHMM and IGoR tools. The tcR package in R was used for shared clonotype analysis, with sharing normalized by the product of cloneset sizes. To study raw recombination free of thymic and clonal selection effects, out-of-frame nonproductive sequences were analyzed. TCRdb cleaned the public reads at Q25 with fastp, built clones with MiXCR and kept in-frame beta chains. Every CDR3 protein is listed once, alongside the most common genes and DNA of its rows. These V and J calls are TCRdb output, not the study's own analysis. Across this sample there are a few hundred thousand distinct CDR3 sequences, with roughly a quarter seen only once. The ten largest clones take up 2.9% of the sample.

CDR1 and CDR2 were assigned from the germline V gene (reference sequence) as DFQATT and SNEGSKA. V is clipped by 1 base and J by 5 bases, and the sequence between their germline boundaries is 14 bases long. Including the terminal cysteine and phenylalanine, the CDR3 comprises 14 residues. Here the CDR3 DNA is all that survives: 42 bases in frame from base 1. Only healthy Caucasian donors were included. The twin cohort comprised three pairs of female monozygotic twins, all aged about 18 to 30 years. Positive isolation kits from Invitrogen were used to isolate the CD4+ and CD8+ T cell populations. Turning to this clonotype: There is no known antigen for this receptor. No much larger clonotype is one base removed from it; base qualities were not supplied.

These data also featured in a second study, about T cells expressing NK-cell markers. Reported in the second study: In sorted CD3+CD56+NKG2C+, CD3+CD56+NKG2C- and CD3+CD56-NKG2C+ T-cell subsets from eight or nine donors, TCR beta-chain repertoires were profiled. Among the eight sequenced donors, seven were HCMV-seropositive and one was HCMV-seronegative. To restrict sorting to alphabetaTCR-expressing T cells, an anti-gammadeltaTCR antibody was added in several experiments. In five to seven donors, the dominant CD3+CD56+NKG2C+ clonotypes were found to rank among the top 10 CD8+ clonotypes and to make up 1.0-7.0% of CD8+ T cells. Those dominant clonotypes were again the most abundant among CD3+CD56-NKG2C+ cells in several donors, at about 28.3-60.1%. Whether the expanded NKG2C-expressing T cell clones were specific for HCMV antigens was left unclear. Randomly selected healthy volunteers, three men and five women, were used as the eight sequenced donors. HCMV-specific IgG was detected in serum with a commercial ELISA kit to determine HCMV serostatus. MIGEC was used to demultiplex reads and group the reads by UMI, and MiTCR was used to assemble and quantify clonotypes. Only TCR cDNA sequences supported by at least two reads were kept to exclude erroneous sequences. The tcR package was used for downstream repertoire analysis, and clonotypes were matched between fractions using CDR3 nucleotide sequence together with V segment. VDJmatch was used to annotate antigen specificity against VDJdb, with one amino acid substitution in CDR3 allowed.

The chain couples TRBV20-1 to TRBJ2-5; the D gene is perhaps TRBD2, on 5 matching bases. This receptor was obtained from a woman younger than 35 in good health. The sample taken for sequencing was CD4+ T cells sorted from blood. The CDR3 in this case is CSARALSVGETQYF. The DNA is as follows: TGCAGTGCTAGAGCCCTTAGCGTCGGGGAGACCCAGTACTTC.